A selection of T cell receptor beta chains follows, all from one sample in a study of human T cells and chemical hapten exposure. One entry per CDR3 protein, called by TCRdb with MiXCR from the RACE reads. The repertoire includes tens of thousands of distinct CDR3 sequences, 9% to 12% of them detected once, and 25% to 35% sits in the top ten. This specimen was whole blood, taken in connection with sensitization to the hapten diphenylcyclopropenone (DPC). The receptor source for this set is a man aged 50 or older with alopecia areata. Some clones in this sample may be carry-over from other donors' samples. CDR3s include the opening cysteine and the closing phenylalanine or tryptophan. Each record gives: D gene, clone size, V gene, J gene, CDR3 DNA, CDR3 protein. D genes are given only for firm matches. The size entry is marked missing in some rows and otherwise reads once, few, many or a size class.

d_call: TRBD2
clone_size: many
v_call: TRBV4-2
j_call: TRBJ2-5
cdr3_nt: TGTGCCAGCAGCCTGACTAGCGGGGGCATGGAGACCCAGTACTTC
cdr3_aa: CASSLTSGGMETQYF

d_call: .
clone_size: many
v_call: TRBV20-1
j_call: TRBJ1-5
cdr3_nt: TGCAGTGCTAAACTTGGACTTAATCAGCCCCAGCATTTT
cdr3_aa: CSAKLGLNQPQHF

d_call: .
clone_size: few
v_call: TRBV6-2/TRBV6-3
j_call: TRBJ1-4
cdr3_nt: TGTGCCAGCAGCTACAGGACTGGAACTAATGAAAAACTGTTTTTT
cdr3_aa: CASSYRTGTNEKLFF

d_call: .
clone_size: few
v_call: TRBV7-9
j_call: TRBJ2-1
cdr3_nt: TGTGCCAGCAGCTTCGCTCTTGAGCAGTTCTTC
cdr3_aa: CASSFALEQFF

d_call: .
clone_size: many
v_call: TRBV19
j_call: TRBJ2-7
cdr3_nt: TGTGCCAGTAGTACTTCATGGGGCGAGCAGTACTTC
cdr3_aa: CASSTSWGEQYF

d_call: TRBD2
clone_size: many
v_call: TRBV6-5
j_call: TRBJ2-7
cdr3_nt: TGTGCCAGCAATAAGCGGGAGGGTCCCTCCTACGAGCAGTACTTC
cdr3_aa: CASNKREGPSYEQYF

d_call: .
clone_size: many
v_call: TRBV29-1
j_call: TRBJ2-6
cdr3_nt: TGCAGCGTTCCCTCTGGGGCCAACGTCCTGACTTTC
cdr3_aa: CSVPSGANVLTF

d_call: .
clone_size: .
v_call: TRBV19
j_call: TRBJ1-2
cdr3_nt: TGTGCCAGTAGTACCACACCCCTTAATGGCTACACCTTC
cdr3_aa: CASSTTPLNGYTF

d_call: .
clone_size: many
v_call: TRBV3-1
j_call: TRBJ2-7
cdr3_nt: TGTGCCAGCAGCCAAGATTCCCGGATCTACGAGCAGTACTTC
cdr3_aa: CASSQDSRIYEQYF

d_call: TRBD2
clone_size: few
v_call: TRBV28
j_call: TRBJ2-7
cdr3_nt: TGTGCCAGCTCACCCGCAGGGACTAGCGCCTCCTACGAGCAGTACTTC
cdr3_aa: CASSPAGTSASYEQYF

d_call: .
clone_size: many
v_call: TRBV4-1
j_call: TRBJ2-4
cdr3_nt: TGCGCCAGCAGCCAAGTGGTGGCGGTTTTAGTGGCCAAAAACATTCAGTACTTC
cdr3_aa: CASSQVVAVLVAKNIQYF

d_call: TRBD2
clone_size: many
v_call: TRBV7-2
j_call: TRBJ2-1
cdr3_nt: TGTGCCAGCAGGCCAGGGGGACTAGCGCTATCCTACAATGAGCAGTTCTTC
cdr3_aa: CASRPGGLALSYNEQFF

d_call: TRBD1
clone_size: .
v_call: TRBV10-3
j_call: TRBJ1-6
cdr3_nt: TGTGCCATCAGACAGGGGGAGGACTCACCCCTCCACTTT
cdr3_aa: CAIRQGEDSPLHF

d_call: TRBD2
clone_size: many
v_call: TRBV28
j_call: TRBJ2-1
cdr3_nt: TGTGCCAGCAGGGCTAGCGGGAGTTACAATGAGCAGTTCTTC
cdr3_aa: CASRASGSYNEQFF

d_call: .
clone_size: few
v_call: TRBV7-2
j_call: TRBJ1-1
cdr3_nt: TGTGCCAGCAGCTTTGGATCGAACACTGAAGCTTTCTTT
cdr3_aa: CASSFGSNTEAFF

d_call: TRBD1
clone_size: many
v_call: TRBV19
j_call: TRBJ1-5
cdr3_nt: TGTGCCAGTAGTATGTCCCGGGACAGGGATGAGCCCCAGCATTTT
cdr3_aa: CASSMSRDRDEPQHF

d_call: TRBD2
clone_size: few
v_call: TRBV20-1
j_call: TRBJ2-3
cdr3_nt: TGCAGTGCTAGCCATCGGACTAGCGGGAGGGGAGATACGCAGTATTTT
cdr3_aa: CSASHRTSGRGDTQYF

d_call: .
clone_size: .
v_call: TRBV3-1
j_call: TRBJ1-1
cdr3_nt: TGTGCCAGCAGCCAAGACCCGACAGGATTCAACACTGAAGCTTTCTTT
cdr3_aa: CASSQDPTGFNTEAFF

d_call: .
clone_size: many
v_call: TRBV18
j_call: TRBJ1-5
cdr3_nt: TGTGCCAGCTCACGCACAAGTGTAGAGCCCCAGCATTTT
cdr3_aa: CASSRTSVEPQHF

d_call: TRBD1
clone_size: few
v_call: TRBV6-2/TRBV6-3
j_call: TRBJ2-2
cdr3_nt: TGTGCCAGCAGTTATTCAGGGGGCGCCACCGGGGAGCTGTTTTTT
cdr3_aa: CASSYSGGATGELFF

d_call: .
clone_size: many
v_call: TRBV10-1
j_call: TRBJ1-6
cdr3_nt: TGCGCCAGCAGTGCAGGGATTAATTCACCCCTCCACTTT
cdr3_aa: CASSAGINSPLHF

d_call: .
clone_size: many
v_call: TRBV7-9
j_call: TRBJ2-1
cdr3_nt: TGTGCCAGCAGCTTAGGGTACTCCTACAATGAGCAGTTCTTC
cdr3_aa: CASSLGYSYNEQFF

d_call: TRBD2
clone_size: many
v_call: TRBV20-1
j_call: TRBJ2-1
cdr3_nt: TGCAGTGCTCCTGGGGAGGGCCTTACAAATGAGCAGTTCTTC
cdr3_aa: CSAPGEGLTNEQFF

d_call: TRBD1
clone_size: many
v_call: TRBV30
j_call: TRBJ2-5
cdr3_nt: TGTGCCTGGAGTGGACGGACAGGGGCGACCCAGTACTTC
cdr3_aa: CAWSGRTGATQYF

d_call: TRBD2
clone_size: many
v_call: TRBV2
j_call: TRBJ2-1
cdr3_nt: TGTGCCAGCAGTGATGCGGGAGCGGGAGGCGGATCCAATGAGCAGTTCTTC
cdr3_aa: CASSDAGAGGGSNEQFF

d_call: TRBD2
clone_size: .
v_call: TRBV5-1
j_call: TRBJ2-1
cdr3_nt: TGCGCCAGCAGCTTACCTAGCGGGGCAGTTGAGCAGTTCTTC
cdr3_aa: CASSLPSGAVEQFF

d_call: .
clone_size: .
v_call: TRBV29-1
j_call: TRBJ2-3
cdr3_nt: TGCAGCGTTGAGCAGGATACGCAGTATTTT
cdr3_aa: CSVEQDTQYF

d_call: .
clone_size: few
v_call: TRBV29-1
j_call: TRBJ2-5
cdr3_nt: TGCAGCGTTGGTCTGGGAGAGACCCAGTACTTC
cdr3_aa: CSVGLGETQYF

d_call: .
clone_size: many
v_call: TRBV27
j_call: TRBJ1-1
cdr3_nt: TGTGCCAGCAGTCCCCAGGGGCCTGACACTGAAGCTTTCTTT
cdr3_aa: CASSPQGPDTEAFF

d_call: .
clone_size: few
v_call: TRBV6-1
j_call: TRBJ2-1
cdr3_nt: TGTGCCAGCAGTGACTACCTAGCCCTCCAGTTCTTC
cdr3_aa: CASSDYLALQFF

d_call: TRBD2
clone_size: .
v_call: TRBV5-4
j_call: TRBJ2-3
cdr3_nt: TGTGCCAGCAGGACCGGGACTAGCGGGAGGGCCGCGACAGATACGCAGTATTTT
cdr3_aa: CASRTGTSGRAATDTQYF

d_call: .
clone_size: .
v_call: TRBV5-1
j_call: TRBJ1-4
cdr3_nt: TGCGCCAGCAGTCGGGTCGGAGAAAAACTGTTTTTT
cdr3_aa: CASSRVGEKLFF

d_call: .
clone_size: .
v_call: TRBV10-3
j_call: TRBJ2-5
cdr3_nt: TGTGCCACCCGCTGGGGCCAGGGATTAGGAGAGACCCAGTACTTC
cdr3_aa: CATRWGQGLGETQYF

d_call: TRBD2
clone_size: many
v_call: TRBV4-2
j_call: TRBJ2-7
cdr3_nt: TGTGCCAGCAGCCCGACTAGCGGGAGGGACGAGCAGTACTTC
cdr3_aa: CASSPTSGRDEQYF

d_call: TRBD2
clone_size: .
v_call: TRBV10-1
j_call: TRBJ2-5
cdr3_nt: TGCGCCAGCAGTGAGCTAGCGGCGGGCCAAGAGACCCAGTACTTC
cdr3_aa: CASSELAAGQETQYF

d_call: TRBD2
clone_size: .
v_call: TRBV6-2/TRBV6-3
j_call: TRBJ2-7
cdr3_nt: TGTGCCAGCAGTTACTCGGCGGGGGGCAACGAGCAGTACTTC
cdr3_aa: CASSYSAGGNEQYF

d_call: TRBD1
clone_size: many
v_call: TRBV5-1
j_call: TRBJ1-1
cdr3_nt: TGCGCCAGCAGCTTGTCCGGACAGGGTGAAGCTTTCTTT
cdr3_aa: CASSLSGQGEAFF

d_call: .
clone_size: .
v_call: TRBV5-1
j_call: TRBJ2-3
cdr3_nt: TGCGCCAGCAGCTTGGATATGGGGGATACGCAGTATTTT
cdr3_aa: CASSLDMGDTQYF

d_call: .
clone_size: few
v_call: TRBV29-1
j_call: TRBJ2-2
cdr3_nt: TGCAGCGTTGAAGCGAACACCGGGGAGCTGTTTTTT
cdr3_aa: CSVEANTGELFF

d_call: .
clone_size: many
v_call: TRBV20-1
j_call: TRBJ1-4
cdr3_nt: TGCAGTGCTAGAGCTAATGAAAAACTGTTTTTT
cdr3_aa: CSARANEKLFF

d_call: .
clone_size: many
v_call: TRBV29-1
j_call: TRBJ1-1
cdr3_nt: TGCAGCGTTGAGAAGGCAGCAAGGAGCACTGAAGCTTTCTTT
cdr3_aa: CSVEKAARSTEAFF

d_call: .
clone_size: many
v_call: TRBV28
j_call: TRBJ2-1
cdr3_nt: TGTGCCAGCAGTAACCCGCCGGGCAGCTCCTACAATGAGCAGTTCTTC
cdr3_aa: CASSNPPGSSYNEQFF

d_call: .
clone_size: .
v_call: TRBV7-4
j_call: TRBJ1-3
cdr3_nt: TGTGCCAGCAGCTCCGTGGGAGGGCGCTCTGGAAACACCATATATTTT
cdr3_aa: CASSSVGGRSGNTIYF

d_call: .
clone_size: many
v_call: TRBV3-1
j_call: TRBJ2-4
cdr3_nt: TGTGCCAGCAGCCAAGGTTCGGGGGTGCGTAACATTCAGTACTTC
cdr3_aa: CASSQGSGVRNIQYF

d_call: TRBD1
clone_size: many
v_call: TRBV7-9
j_call: TRBJ2-7
cdr3_nt: TGTGCCAGCAGCTTAGTTATAGGACAGGTCTACGAGCAGTACTTC
cdr3_aa: CASSLVIGQVYEQYF

d_call: .
clone_size: .
v_call: TRBV6-6
j_call: TRBJ1-4
cdr3_nt: TGTGCCAGCAGGACAGGATCTAATGAAAAACTGTTTTTT
cdr3_aa: CASRTGSNEKLFF

d_call: .
clone_size: many
v_call: TRBV11-2
j_call: TRBJ1-2
cdr3_nt: TGTGCCAGCAGCTTTCCAACCACGGATGGGAGAGGCTATGGCTACACCTTC
cdr3_aa: CASSFPTTDGRGYGYTF

d_call: .
clone_size: .
v_call: TRBV19
j_call: TRBJ2-2
cdr3_nt: TGTGCCAGTAGTATAGGGCAGGGGAGCGGGGAGCTGTTTTTT
cdr3_aa: CASSIGQGSGELFF

d_call: .
clone_size: few
v_call: TRBV29-1
j_call: TRBJ1-2
cdr3_nt: TGCAGCGCTCGAGATGATGGCTACACCTTC
cdr3_aa: CSARDDGYTF

d_call: TRBD2
clone_size: .
v_call: TRBV11-2
j_call: TRBJ2-1
cdr3_nt: TGTGCCAGCAGCTCGGGACTAGAGGCGGGCAATGAGCAGTTCTTC
cdr3_aa: CASSSGLEAGNEQFF

d_call: .
clone_size: .
v_call: TRBV4-2
j_call: TRBJ2-2
cdr3_nt: TGTGCCAGCAGCCCAGACCAGGGGCGCGGGGAGCTGTTTTTT
cdr3_aa: CASSPDQGRGELFF

d_call: .
clone_size: few
v_call: TRBV5-1
j_call: TRBJ2-7
cdr3_nt: TGCGCCAGCAGAGAGGGTAGCTCCTACGAGCAGTACTTC
cdr3_aa: CASREGSSYEQYF

d_call: .
clone_size: many
v_call: TRBV24-1
j_call: TRBJ2-1
cdr3_nt: TGTGCCACCAGTGATTTGCAGGGAGGACCGCGCAATGAGCAGTTCTTC
cdr3_aa: CATSDLQGGPRNEQFF

d_call: TRBD2
clone_size: many
v_call: TRBV10-1
j_call: TRBJ2-3
cdr3_nt: TGCGCCAGCAGTGACGGACTAGCGGGAAAGACAGATACGCAGTATTTT
cdr3_aa: CASSDGLAGKTDTQYF

d_call: TRBD2
clone_size: many
v_call: TRBV27
j_call: TRBJ2-1
cdr3_nt: TGTGCCAGCAGTTTCCGGGCGGGACTAGCGCACAATGAGCAGTTCTTC
cdr3_aa: CASSFRAGLAHNEQFF